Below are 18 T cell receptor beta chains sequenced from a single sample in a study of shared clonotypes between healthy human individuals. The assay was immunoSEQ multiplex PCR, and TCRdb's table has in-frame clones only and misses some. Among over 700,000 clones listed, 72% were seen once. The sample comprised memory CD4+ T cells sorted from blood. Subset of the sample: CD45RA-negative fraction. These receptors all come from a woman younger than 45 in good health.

CDR3 in amino acids: CASSTGTSGIGVEQFF. CDR3 bases: TGTGCCAGCAGCACCGGGACTAGCGGGATTGGTGTTGAGCAGTTCTTC. The rearrangement uses TRBV5-4 and TRBJ2-1; 13 bases are a match to TRBD2. The V gene end was trimmed by 4 bases and the J gene end by 9 bases; junction bases not matched to a gene: 10. Germline CDR1 SGHNT, CDR2 YYREEE (reference sequence). The CDR3 is 16 residues long.

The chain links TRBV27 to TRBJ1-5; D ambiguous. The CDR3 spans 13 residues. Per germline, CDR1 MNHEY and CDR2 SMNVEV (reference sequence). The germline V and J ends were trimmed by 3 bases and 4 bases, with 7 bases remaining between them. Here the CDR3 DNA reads TGTGCCAGCAGTTTGACGCAGAATCAGCCCCAGCATTTT. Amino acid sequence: CASSLTQNQPQHF.

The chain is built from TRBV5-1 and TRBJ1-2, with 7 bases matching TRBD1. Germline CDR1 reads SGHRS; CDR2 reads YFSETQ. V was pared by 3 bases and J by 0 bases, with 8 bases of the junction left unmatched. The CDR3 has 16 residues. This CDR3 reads CASSYQTGLANYGYTF. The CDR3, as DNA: TGCGCCAGCAGCTACCAGACAGGGCTAGCTAACTATGGCTACACCTTC.

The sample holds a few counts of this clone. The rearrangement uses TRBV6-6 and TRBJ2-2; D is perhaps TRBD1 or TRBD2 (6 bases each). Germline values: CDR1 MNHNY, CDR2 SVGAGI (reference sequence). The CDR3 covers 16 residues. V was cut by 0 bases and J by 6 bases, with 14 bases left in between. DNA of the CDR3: TGTGCCAGCAGTTACTCCGGGACTGAGGGGGCCGGGGAGCTGTTTTTT. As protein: CASSYSGTEGAGELFF.

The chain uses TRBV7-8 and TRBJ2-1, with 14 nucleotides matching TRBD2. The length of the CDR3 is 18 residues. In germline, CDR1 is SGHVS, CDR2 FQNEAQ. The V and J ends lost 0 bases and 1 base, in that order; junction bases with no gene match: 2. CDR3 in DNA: TGTGCCAGCAGCTTAGCGGGGACTAGCGGGAGATCCTACAATGAGCAGTTCTTC. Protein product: CASSLAGTSGRSYNEQFF.

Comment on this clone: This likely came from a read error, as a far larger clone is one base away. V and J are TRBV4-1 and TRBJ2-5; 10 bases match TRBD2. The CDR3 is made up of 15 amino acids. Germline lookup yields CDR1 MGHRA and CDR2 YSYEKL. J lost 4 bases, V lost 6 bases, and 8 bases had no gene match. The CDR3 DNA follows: TGCGCCAGCAGTGCTAGCGGGAGCGCGGTAGAGACCCAGTACTTC. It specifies CASSASGSAVETQYF.

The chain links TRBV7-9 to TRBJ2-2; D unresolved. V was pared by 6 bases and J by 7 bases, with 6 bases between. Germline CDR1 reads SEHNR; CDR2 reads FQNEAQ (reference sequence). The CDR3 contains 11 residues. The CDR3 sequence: CASSSVGELFF. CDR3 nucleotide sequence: TGTGCCAGCAGTTCCGTCGGGGAGCTGTTTTTT.

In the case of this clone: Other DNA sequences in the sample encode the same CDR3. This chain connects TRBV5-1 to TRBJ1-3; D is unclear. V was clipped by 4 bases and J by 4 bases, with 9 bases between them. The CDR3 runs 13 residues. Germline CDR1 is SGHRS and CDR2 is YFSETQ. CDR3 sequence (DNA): TGCGCCAGCAGCACAGACTTGGGAAACACCATATATTTT. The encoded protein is CASSTDLGNTIYF.

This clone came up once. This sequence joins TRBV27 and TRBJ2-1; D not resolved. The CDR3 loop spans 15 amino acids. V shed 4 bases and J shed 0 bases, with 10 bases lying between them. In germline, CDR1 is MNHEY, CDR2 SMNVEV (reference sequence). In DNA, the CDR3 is TGTGCCAGCAGTTCCCAGCCCAACTCCTACAATGAGCAGTTCTTC. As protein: CASSSQPNSYNEQFF.

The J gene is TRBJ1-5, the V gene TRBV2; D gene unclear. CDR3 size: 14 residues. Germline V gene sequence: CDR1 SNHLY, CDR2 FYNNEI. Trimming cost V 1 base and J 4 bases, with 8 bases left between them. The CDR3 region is CASSEGRFNQPQHF. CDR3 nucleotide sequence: TGTGCCAGCAGTGAAGGGCGGTTTAATCAGCCCCAGCATTTT. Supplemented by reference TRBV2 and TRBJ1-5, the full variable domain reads EPEVTQTPSHQVTQMGQEVILRCVPISNHLYFYWYRQILGQKVEFLVSFYNNEISEKSEIFDDQFSVERPDGSNFTLKIRSTKLEDSAMYFCASSEGRFNQPQHFGDGTRLSIL.

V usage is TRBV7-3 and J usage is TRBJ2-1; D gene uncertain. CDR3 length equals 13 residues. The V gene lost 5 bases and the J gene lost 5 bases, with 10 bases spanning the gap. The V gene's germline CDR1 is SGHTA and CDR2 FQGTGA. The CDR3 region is CASSPNSNNEQFF. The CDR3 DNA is TGTGCCAGCAGCCCGAATTCCAACAATGAGCAGTTCTTC.

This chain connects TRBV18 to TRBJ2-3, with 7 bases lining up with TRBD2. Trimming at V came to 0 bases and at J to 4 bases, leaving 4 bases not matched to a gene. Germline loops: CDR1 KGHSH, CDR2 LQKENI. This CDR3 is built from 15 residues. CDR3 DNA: TGTGCCAGCTCACCACCGCTGGCGGGAGCAGATACGCAGTATTTT. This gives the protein CASSPPLAGADTQYF.

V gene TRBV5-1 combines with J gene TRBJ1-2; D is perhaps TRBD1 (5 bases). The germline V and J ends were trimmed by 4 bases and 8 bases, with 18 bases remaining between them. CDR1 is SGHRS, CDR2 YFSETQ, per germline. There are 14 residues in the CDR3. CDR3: CASSPEVRAGGYTF. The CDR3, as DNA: TGCGCCAGCAGCCCCGAGGTTCGGGCAGGGGGCTACACCTTC.

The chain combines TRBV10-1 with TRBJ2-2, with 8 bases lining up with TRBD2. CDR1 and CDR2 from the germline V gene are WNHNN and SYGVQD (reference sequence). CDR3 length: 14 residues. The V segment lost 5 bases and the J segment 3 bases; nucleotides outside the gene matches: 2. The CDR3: CASSTGGDTGELFF. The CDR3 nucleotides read TGCGCCAGCAGTACCGGGGGGGACACCGGGGAGCTGTTTTTT.

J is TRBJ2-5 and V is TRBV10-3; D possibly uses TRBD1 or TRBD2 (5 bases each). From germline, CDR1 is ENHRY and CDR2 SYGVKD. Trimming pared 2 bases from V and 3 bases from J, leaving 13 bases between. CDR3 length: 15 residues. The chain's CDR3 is CAISEGAPGKETQYF. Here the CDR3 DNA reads TGTGCCATCAGTGAGGGGGCCCCGGGAAAAGAGACCCAGTACTTC.

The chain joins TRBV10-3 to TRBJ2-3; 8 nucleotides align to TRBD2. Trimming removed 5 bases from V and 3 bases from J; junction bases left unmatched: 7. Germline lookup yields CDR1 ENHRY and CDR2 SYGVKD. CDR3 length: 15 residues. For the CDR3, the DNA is TGTGCCATCAGTAGAGCGGGAGTCGGTACAGATACGCAGTATTTT. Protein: CAISRAGVGTDTQYF.

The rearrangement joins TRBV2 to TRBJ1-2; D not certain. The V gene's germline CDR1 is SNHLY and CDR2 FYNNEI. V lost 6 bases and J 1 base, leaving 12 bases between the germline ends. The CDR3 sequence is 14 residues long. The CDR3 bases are TGTGCCAGCAGCAGTGACGGGGTTAACTATGGCTACACCTTC. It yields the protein CASSSDGVNYGYTF.

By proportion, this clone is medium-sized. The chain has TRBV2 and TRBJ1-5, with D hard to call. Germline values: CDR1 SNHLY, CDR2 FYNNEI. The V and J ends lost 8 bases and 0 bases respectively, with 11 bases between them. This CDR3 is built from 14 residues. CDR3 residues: CASGLGYSNQPQHF. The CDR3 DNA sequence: TGTGCCAGCGGGTTGGGTTATAGCAATCAGCCCCAGCATTTT.